Listed below are T cell receptor beta chains from one sample, sequenced in a study of long-term antiretroviral therapy in people with HIV. The protocol was immunoSEQ multiplex PCR, while the TCRdb copy is restricted to in-frame clones and leaves out a portion. Here the sample spans 42,000 or so clones, around 85% being singletons. Specimen: unsorted PBMCs, collected 3.1 years after starting antiretroviral therapy. These receptors came from a woman in her 50s with HIV. Both conserved end residues are part of each CDR3. D genes are given only for firm matches. Not all rows give a size; the values are once, few, many and, for expanded clones, a class.

NA	TRBV5-4	TRBJ2-3	TRBD2	TGTGCCAGCAGCTTGGTGGGGGGGGATGAAGATACGCAGTATTTT	CASSLVGGDEDTQYF
once	TRBV19	TRBJ1-6	NA	TGTGCCAGTAGTGCGGGACAATTAGGCTCACCCCTCCACTTT	CASSAGQLGSPLHF
NA	TRBV19	TRBJ2-2	NA	TGTGCCAGTACGGAGAGGGGACGGGGCACCGGGGAGCTGTTTTTT	CASTERGRGTGELFF
NA	TRBV27	TRBJ2-1	TRBD2	TGTGCCAGCAGTTCATCCGCGGGGAGGGCGTACAATGAGCAGTTCTTC	CASSSSAGRAYNEQFF
once	TRBV11-3	TRBJ2-5	TRBD1	TGTGCCAGCAGCGGAGGACAGGGGGTACAAGAGACCCAGTACTTC	CASSGGQGVQETQYF
NA	TRBV5-6	TRBJ2-7	TRBD2	TGTGCCAGCAGCTTCAGACTAGCGGGGACTTTCTACGAGCAGTACTTC	CASSFRLAGTFYEQYF
NA	TRBV7-7	TRBJ2-1	NA	TGTGCTAGCAGCTTAGGTAGGGGATCCTACAATGAGCAGTTCTTC	CASSLGRGSYNEQFF
once	TRBV19	TRBJ1-2	NA	TGTGCCAGTAGTATAGAAAGCGGACCGGGCTACTATGGCTACACCTTC	CASSIESGPGYYGYTF
NA	TRBV5-5	TRBJ2-7	NA	TGTGCCAGCAGCTGGACAGCCTCCTACGAGCAGTACTTC	CASSWTASYEQYF
NA	TRBV18	TRBJ1-1	NA	TGTGCCAGCAAGGAGGTGCCGAACACTGAAGCTTTCTTT	CASKEVPNTEAFF
few	TRBV6-5	TRBJ2-7	NA	TGTGCCAGCAGTTACTCAGGGGGTGGCTCCTACGAGCAGTACTTC	CASSYSGGGSYEQYF
NA	TRBV5-4	TRBJ1-2	NA	TGTGCCAGCAGCTTGGGAGTAGATGGCTACACCTTC	CASSLGVDGYTF
few	TRBV5-5	TRBJ1-2	NA	TGTGCCAGCAGCCTTGTGGGGGGCTATGGCTACACCTTC	CASSLVGGYGYTF
NA	TRBV18	TRBJ2-1	NA	TGTGCCAGCTCACCAAGCGGACGCAATGAGCAGTTCTTC	CASSPSGRNEQFF
NA	TRBV6-5	TRBJ2-1	TRBD2	TGTGCCAGCAGACCTAGCGGGGGGTCTCACAATGAGCAGTTCTTC	CASRPSGGSHNEQFF
NA	TRBV5-1	TRBJ1-1	NA	TGCGCCAGCAGCTTGGCAGGGCTAGGCGGCACTGAAGCTTTCTTT	CASSLAGLGGTEAFF
NA	TRBV9	TRBJ1-2	NA	TGTGCCAGCAGCCCTTTGGGGGGAAAGGGCTATGGCTACACCTTC	CASSPLGGKGYGYTF
NA	TRBV30	TRBJ1-2	TRBD1	TGTGCCTGGAGACTTCCGGGACAGCGCTTATATGGCTACACCTTC	CAWRLPGQRLYGYTF
few	TRBV5-4	TRBJ1-2	NA	TGTGCCAGCAGCCACCCGGACAGATACGGCTACACCTTC	CASSHPDRYGYTF
NA	TRBV29-1	TRBJ2-5	NA	TGCAGCGTTGAAGAGACAGGTCTTGGAGAGACCCAGTACTTC	CSVEETGLGETQYF